Listed below are T cell receptor beta chains from one sample, sequenced in a study of T cells in Graves' hyperthyroidism and ophthalmopathy. TCRdb analysed the multiplex PCR reads with MiXCR anew, one entry per CDR3 protein. The sample has some 700,000 distinct CDR3 sequences, roughly 17% seen once. Sequences were obtained from blood. The origin of the receptors is a middle-aged man with Graves' hyperthyroidism. Each CDR3 is given with its conserved first and last residue. A D gene is named only where the DNA matches it firmly. Clone size is not always given. Where it is, it says once, few, many or a class for expanded clones.

clone_size: few; d_call: -; j_call: TRBJ2-7; v_call: TRBV6-2/TRBV6-3; cdr3_nt: TGTGCCAGCAGTTTGGACCGGGAATACTACGAGGAGCAGTACTTC; cdr3_aa: CASSLDREYYEEQYF
clone_size: -; d_call: TRBD2; j_call: TRBJ2-1; v_call: TRBV3-1; cdr3_nt: TGTGCCAGCAGCCAACAACGTCGACTAGCGGGATACATAGATGAGCAGTTCTTC; cdr3_aa: CASSQQRRLAGYIDEQFF
clone_size: few; d_call: TRBD2; j_call: TRBJ2-3; v_call: TRBV19; cdr3_nt: TGTGCCAGTAGTAATCTAGCGGGAGAACCAGATACGCAGTATTTT; cdr3_aa: CASSNLAGEPDTQYF
clone_size: -; d_call: TRBD2; j_call: TRBJ2-5; v_call: TRBV6-1; cdr3_nt: TGTGCCACCGCTTGGATGGGGGGGAGTGGAGAGACCCAGTACTTC; cdr3_aa: CATAWMGGSGETQYF
clone_size: few; d_call: -; j_call: TRBJ1-1; v_call: TRBV19; cdr3_nt: TGTGCCAGTAGTATACTTCGAGACACCCGTCGGAACACTGAAGCTTTCTTT; cdr3_aa: CASSILRDTRRNTEAFF
clone_size: many; d_call: -; j_call: TRBJ2-7; v_call: TRBV10-3; cdr3_nt: TGTGCCATCAGTGTCGGGACTGTGTCCTACGAGCAGTACTTC; cdr3_aa: CAISVGTVSYEQYF
clone_size: -; d_call: TRBD2; j_call: TRBJ2-7; v_call: TRBV30; cdr3_nt: TGTGCCTGGAGTGTGGGGACTAGCGGGAGGGCGGAGCAGTACTTC; cdr3_aa: CAWSVGTSGRAEQYF
clone_size: many; d_call: -; j_call: TRBJ1-1; v_call: TRBV12-3/TRBV12-4; cdr3_nt: TGTGCCAGCAGTTTAGGATGGTTGGCTGAAGCTTTCTTT; cdr3_aa: CASSLGWLAEAFF
clone_size: many; d_call: -; j_call: TRBJ1-2; v_call: TRBV19; cdr3_nt: TGTGCCAGTAGTATTCTTCGGAGCTATGGCTACACCTTC; cdr3_aa: CASSILRSYGYTF
clone_size: few; d_call: -; j_call: TRBJ2-7; v_call: TRBV4-1; cdr3_nt: TGCGCCAGCAGCTCGACGACTACCGGGAGTAGTTCCTACGAGCAGTACTTC; cdr3_aa: CASSSTTTGSSSYEQYF
clone_size: many; d_call: -; j_call: TRBJ1-2; v_call: TRBV28; cdr3_nt: TGTGCCAGCAGTTCCGGTCAGGAGGGTTATGGCTACACCTTC; cdr3_aa: CASSSGQEGYGYTF
clone_size: many; d_call: -; j_call: TRBJ1-1; v_call: TRBV12-3/TRBV12-4; cdr3_nt: TGTGCCAGCAGTTTCTTAGCAGGGAACACTGAAGCTTTCTTT; cdr3_aa: CASSFLAGNTEAFF
clone_size: -; d_call: TRBD1; j_call: TRBJ2-6; v_call: TRBV6-1; cdr3_nt: TGTGCCAGCAGTCGAACTACACAGGGGGCTGGGGCCAACGTCCTGACTTTC; cdr3_aa: CASSRTTQGAGANVLTF
clone_size: few; d_call: -; j_call: TRBJ2-3; v_call: TRBV13; cdr3_nt: TGTGCCAGCAGCTTAGGGTTCCGCAATACGCAGTATTTT; cdr3_aa: CASSLGFRNTQYF
clone_size: -; d_call: -; j_call: TRBJ1-3; v_call: TRBV29-1; cdr3_nt: TGCAGCGTGAGATCTGGAAACACCATATATTTT; cdr3_aa: CSVRSGNTIYF
clone_size: few; d_call: -; j_call: TRBJ2-3; v_call: TRBV30; cdr3_nt: TGTGCCTGGAGTGCAGGGGCTAGCACAGATACGCAGTATTTT; cdr3_aa: CAWSAGASTDTQYF
clone_size: -; d_call: TRBD2; j_call: TRBJ2-3; v_call: TRBV30; cdr3_nt: TGTGCCTGGAGTTCGGGGGGAGATACGCAGTATTTT; cdr3_aa: CAWSSGGDTQYF
clone_size: many; d_call: TRBD2; j_call: TRBJ2-7; v_call: TRBV6-1; cdr3_nt: TGTGCCAGCAGTCCAGGGACTAGGGCCCTTCGGTACTTC; cdr3_aa: CASSPGTRALRYF
clone_size: few; d_call: -; j_call: TRBJ1-1; v_call: TRBV6-2/TRBV6-3; cdr3_nt: TGTGCCAGCAGTTACCCAGCTGAAGCTTTCTTT; cdr3_aa: CASSYPAEAFF
clone_size: many; d_call: TRBD2; j_call: TRBJ2-1; v_call: TRBV6-5; cdr3_nt: TGTGCCAGCAGTTACGGCACTAGCGACTACAATGAGCAGTTCTTC; cdr3_aa: CASSYGTSDYNEQFF